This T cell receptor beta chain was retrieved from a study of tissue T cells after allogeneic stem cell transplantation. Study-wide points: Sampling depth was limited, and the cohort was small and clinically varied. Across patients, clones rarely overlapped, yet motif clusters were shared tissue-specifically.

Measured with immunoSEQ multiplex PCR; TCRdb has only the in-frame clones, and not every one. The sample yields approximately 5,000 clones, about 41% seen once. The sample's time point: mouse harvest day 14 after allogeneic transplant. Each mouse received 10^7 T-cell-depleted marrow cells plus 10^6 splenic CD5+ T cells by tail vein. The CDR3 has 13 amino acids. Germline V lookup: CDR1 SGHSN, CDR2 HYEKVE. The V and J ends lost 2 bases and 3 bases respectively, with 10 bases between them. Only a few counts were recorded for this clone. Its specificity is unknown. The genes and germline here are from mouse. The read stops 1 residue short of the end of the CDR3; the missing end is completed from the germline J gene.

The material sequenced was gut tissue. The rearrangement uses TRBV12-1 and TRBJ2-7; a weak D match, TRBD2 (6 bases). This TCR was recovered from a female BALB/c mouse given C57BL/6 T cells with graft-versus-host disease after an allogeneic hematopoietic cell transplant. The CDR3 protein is CASSPRDFYEQYF. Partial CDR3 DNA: TGTGCCAGCTCTCCTCGGGACTTCTATGAACAGTAC.